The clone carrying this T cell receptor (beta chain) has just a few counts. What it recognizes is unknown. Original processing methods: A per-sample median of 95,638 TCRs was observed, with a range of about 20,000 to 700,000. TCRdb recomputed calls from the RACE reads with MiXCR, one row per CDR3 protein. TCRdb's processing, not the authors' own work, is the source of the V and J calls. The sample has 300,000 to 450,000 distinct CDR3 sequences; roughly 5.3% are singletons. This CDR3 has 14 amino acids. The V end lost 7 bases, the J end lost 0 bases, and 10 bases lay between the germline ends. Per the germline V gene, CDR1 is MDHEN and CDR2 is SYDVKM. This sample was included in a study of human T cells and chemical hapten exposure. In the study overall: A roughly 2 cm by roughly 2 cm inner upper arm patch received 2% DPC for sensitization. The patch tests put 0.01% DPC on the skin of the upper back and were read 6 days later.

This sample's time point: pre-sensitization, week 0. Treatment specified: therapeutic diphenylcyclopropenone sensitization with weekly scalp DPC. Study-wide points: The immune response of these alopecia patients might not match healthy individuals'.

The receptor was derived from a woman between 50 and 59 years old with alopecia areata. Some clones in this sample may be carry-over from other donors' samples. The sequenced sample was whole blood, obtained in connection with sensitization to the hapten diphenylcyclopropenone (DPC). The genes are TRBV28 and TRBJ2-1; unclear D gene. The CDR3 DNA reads TGTGCCAGCAAATCAAGTGACTCCTACAATGAGCAGTTCTTC. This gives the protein CASKSSDSYNEQFF. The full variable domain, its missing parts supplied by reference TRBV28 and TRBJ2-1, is DVKVTQSSRYLVKRTGEKVFLECVQDMDHENMFWYRQDPGLGLRLIYFSYDVKMKEKGDIPEGYSVSREKKERFSLILESASTNQTSMYLCASKSSDSYNEQFFGPGTRLTVL.